The 2 T cell receptor beta chains below all came from one sample that was sequenced in a study of cytomegalovirus exposure and HLA in healthy donors. PCR involved 60 Vbeta and 13 Jbeta primers. The table came from immunoSEQ multiplex PCR; TCRdb's copy has only in-frame clones and leaves some out. Its table lists some 70,000 clones. The material sequenced was PBMCs. The receptors originated from a man in his forties in good health and CMV-seronegative.

The CDR3 loop reads CASSRRPPGQISSSYNSPLHF. The CDR3 DNA reads TGTGCCAGCAGCCGCCGGCCCCCGGGACAGATCTCCAGTTCCTATAATTCACCCCTCCACTTT. The chain is built from TRBV7-6 and TRBJ1-6, with TRBD1 identical over 7 bases. Germline CDR1 reads SGHVS; CDR2 reads FNYEAQ. The junction had 20 bases not matched to a gene; V was cut back by 5 bases and J by 1 base. The CDR3 totals 21 residues.

V is TRBV7-9 and J is TRBJ2-3, with 7 bases lining up with TRBD2. V trimming: 2 bases; J trimming: 2 bases; junction bases outside the gene matches: 4. The CDR3 is made up of 15 amino acids. Looked up from germline, CDR1 is SEHNR and CDR2 is FQNEAQ (reference sequence). The CDR3 spells CASSLQGGDTDTQYF. The CDR3 DNA is TGTGCCAGCAGCTTACAGGGAGGGGACACAGATACGCAGTATTTT.